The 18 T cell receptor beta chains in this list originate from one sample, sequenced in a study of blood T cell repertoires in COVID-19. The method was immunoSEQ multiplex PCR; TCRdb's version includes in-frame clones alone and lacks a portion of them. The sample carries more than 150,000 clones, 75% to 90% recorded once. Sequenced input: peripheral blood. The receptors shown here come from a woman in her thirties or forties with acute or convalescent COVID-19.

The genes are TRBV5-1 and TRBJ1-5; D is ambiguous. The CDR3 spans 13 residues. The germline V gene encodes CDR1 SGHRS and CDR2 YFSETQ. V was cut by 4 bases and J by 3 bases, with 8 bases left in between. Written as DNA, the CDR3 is TGCGCCAGCAGCCCTACAGACAATCAGCCCCAGCATTTT. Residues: CASSPTDNQPQHF.

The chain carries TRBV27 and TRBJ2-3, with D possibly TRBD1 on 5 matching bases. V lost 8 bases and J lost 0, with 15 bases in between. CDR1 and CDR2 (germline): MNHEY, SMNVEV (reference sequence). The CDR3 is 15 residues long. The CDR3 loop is CASRKDTPSTDTQYF. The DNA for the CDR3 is TGTGCCAGCCGCAAGGACACCCCCAGCACAGATACGCAGTATTTT.

The CDR3 reads CASRPGQGKEQYF. The CDR3 DNA follows: TGTGCCAGCAGACCGGGACAGGGAAAGGAGCAGTACTTC. The chain joins TRBV11-3 to TRBJ2-7; 9 bases match TRBD1. Trimming at V came to 6 bases and at J to 7 bases, leaving 7 bases not matched to a gene. There are 13 residues in the CDR3. CDR1 SGHNT and CDR2 YENEEA come from the germline V gene.

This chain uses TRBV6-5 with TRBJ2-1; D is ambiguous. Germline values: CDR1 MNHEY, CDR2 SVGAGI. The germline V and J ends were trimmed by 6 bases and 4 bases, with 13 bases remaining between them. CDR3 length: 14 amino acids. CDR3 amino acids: CASRESSTYNEQFF. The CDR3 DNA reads TGTGCCAGCAGAGAGTCGAGCACGTACAATGAGCAGTTCTTC.

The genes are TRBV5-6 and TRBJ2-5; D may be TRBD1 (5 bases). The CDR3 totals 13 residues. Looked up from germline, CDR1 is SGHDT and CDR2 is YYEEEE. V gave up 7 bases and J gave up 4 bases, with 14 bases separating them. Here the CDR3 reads CASASHRSETQYF. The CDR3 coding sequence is TGTGCCAGCGCCTCTCACAGGTCAGAGACCCAGTACTTC.

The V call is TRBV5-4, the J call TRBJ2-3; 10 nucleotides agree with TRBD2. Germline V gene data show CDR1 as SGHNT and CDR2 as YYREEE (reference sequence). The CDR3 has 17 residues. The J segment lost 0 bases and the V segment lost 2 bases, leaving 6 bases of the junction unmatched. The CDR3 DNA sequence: TGTGCCAGCAGCTTACTAGCGGGACTACTGAGCACAGATACGCAGTATTTT. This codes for CASSLLAGLLSTDTQYF.

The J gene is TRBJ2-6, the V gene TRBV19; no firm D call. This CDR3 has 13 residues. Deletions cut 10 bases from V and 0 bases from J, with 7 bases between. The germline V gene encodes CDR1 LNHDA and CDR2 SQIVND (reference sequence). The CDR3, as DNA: TGTGCCACCATAGACTCTGGGGCCAACGTCCTGACTTTC. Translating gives CATIDSGANVLTF.

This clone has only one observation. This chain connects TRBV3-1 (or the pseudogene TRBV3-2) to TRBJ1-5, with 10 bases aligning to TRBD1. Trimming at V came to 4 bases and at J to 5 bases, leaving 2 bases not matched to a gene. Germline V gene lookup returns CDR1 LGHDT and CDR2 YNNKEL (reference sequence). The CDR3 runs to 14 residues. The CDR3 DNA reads TGTGCCAGCAGCCTAGGGACAGGGGATCAGCCCCAGCATTTT. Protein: CASSLGTGDQPQHF.

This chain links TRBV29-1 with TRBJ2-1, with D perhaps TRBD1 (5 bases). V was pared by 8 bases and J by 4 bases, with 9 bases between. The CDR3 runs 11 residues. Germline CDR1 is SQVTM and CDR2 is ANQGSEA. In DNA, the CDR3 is TGCAGCTCAAGACAGTACAATGAGCAGTTCTTC. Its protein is CSSRQYNEQFF.

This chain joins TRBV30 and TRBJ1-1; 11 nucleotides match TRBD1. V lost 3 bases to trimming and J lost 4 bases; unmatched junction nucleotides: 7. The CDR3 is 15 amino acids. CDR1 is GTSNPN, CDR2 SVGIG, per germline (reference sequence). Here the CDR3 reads CAWSQRDRGFTEAFF. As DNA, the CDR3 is TGTGCCTGGAGCCAAAGGGACAGGGGGTTCACTGAAGCTTTCTTT. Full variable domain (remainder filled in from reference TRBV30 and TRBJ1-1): SQTIHQWPATLVQPVGSPLSLECTVEGTSNPNLYWYRQAAGRGLQLLFYSVGIGQISSEVPQNLSASRPQDRQFILSSKKLLLSDSGFYLCAWSQRDRGFTEAFFGQGTRLTVV.

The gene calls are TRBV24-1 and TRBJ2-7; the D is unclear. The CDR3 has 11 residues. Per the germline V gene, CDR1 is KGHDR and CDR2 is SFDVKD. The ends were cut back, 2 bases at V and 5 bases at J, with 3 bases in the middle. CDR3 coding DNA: TGTGCCACCAGTGATTCGGACGAGCAGTACTTC. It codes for CATSDSDEQYF.

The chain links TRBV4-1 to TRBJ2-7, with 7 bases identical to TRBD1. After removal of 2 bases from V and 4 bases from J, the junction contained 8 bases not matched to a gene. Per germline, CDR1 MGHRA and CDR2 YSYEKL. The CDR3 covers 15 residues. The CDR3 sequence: CASSQPGTARYEQYF. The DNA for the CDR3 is TGCGCCAGCAGCCAACCTGGGACAGCTCGATACGAGCAGTACTTC.

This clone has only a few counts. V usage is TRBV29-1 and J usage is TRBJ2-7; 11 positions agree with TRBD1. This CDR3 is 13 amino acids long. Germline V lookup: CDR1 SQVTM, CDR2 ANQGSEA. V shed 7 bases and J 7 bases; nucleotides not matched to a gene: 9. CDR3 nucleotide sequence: TGCAGCGCCGGGACAGGGGGATTAAGAGAGCAGTACTTC. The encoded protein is CSAGTGGLREQYF.

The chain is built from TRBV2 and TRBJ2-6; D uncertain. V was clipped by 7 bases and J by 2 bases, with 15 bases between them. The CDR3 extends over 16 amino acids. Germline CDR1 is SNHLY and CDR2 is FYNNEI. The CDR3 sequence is CASKSSWSTGANVLTF. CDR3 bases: TGTGCCAGCAAATCCTCGTGGAGTACTGGGGCCAACGTCCTGACTTTC.

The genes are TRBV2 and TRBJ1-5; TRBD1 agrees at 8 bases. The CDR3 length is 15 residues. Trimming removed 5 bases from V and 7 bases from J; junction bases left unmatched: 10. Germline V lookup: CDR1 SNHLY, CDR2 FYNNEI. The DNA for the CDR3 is TGTGCCAGCAGTCCGGACAGGGATCGGGGACAGCCCCAGCATTTT. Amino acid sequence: CASSPDRDRGQPQHF.

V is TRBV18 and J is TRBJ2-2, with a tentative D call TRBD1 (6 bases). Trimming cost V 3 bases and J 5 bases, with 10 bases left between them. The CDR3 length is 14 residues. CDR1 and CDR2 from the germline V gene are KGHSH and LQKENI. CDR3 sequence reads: CASSPGTGTGELFF. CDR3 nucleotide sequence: TGTGCCAGCTCACCGGGAACAGGGACCGGGGAGCTGTTTTTT.

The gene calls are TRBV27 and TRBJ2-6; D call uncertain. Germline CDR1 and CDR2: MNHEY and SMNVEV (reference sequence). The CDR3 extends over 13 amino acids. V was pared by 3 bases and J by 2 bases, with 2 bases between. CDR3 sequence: CASSFTGANVLTF. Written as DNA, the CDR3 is TGTGCCAGCAGTTTCACTGGGGCCAACGTCCTGACTTTC.

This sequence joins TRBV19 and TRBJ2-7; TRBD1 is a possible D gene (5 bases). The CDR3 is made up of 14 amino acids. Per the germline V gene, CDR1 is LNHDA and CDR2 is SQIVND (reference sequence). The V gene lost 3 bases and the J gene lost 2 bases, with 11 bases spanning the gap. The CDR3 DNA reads TGTGCCAGTAGTATCTTCCAGGGCGCCTACGAGCAGTACTTC. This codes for CASSIFQGAYEQYF.